Listed below are T cell receptor beta chains from one sample, sequenced in a study of blood T cell repertoires in COVID-19. TCRdb's copy holds only in-frame clones and misses some; the assay was immunoSEQ multiplex PCR. The repertoire holds over 200,000 clones, with approximately 91% as singletons. Sequenced input: peripheral blood. The receptors derive from a woman aged 40 to 50 with acute or convalescent COVID-19. The CDR3 runs from the conserved cysteine through the conserved F or W.

V	J	CDR3
TRBV6-4	TRBJ2-3	CASSESSFTDTQYF
TRBV11-2	TRBJ2-3	CASSRRGAGGSTDTQYF
TRBV5-1	TRBJ1-1	CASSLDGTAPLVAEAFF
TRBV7-9	TRBJ1-1	CASSLSGNTEAFF
TRBV20-1	TRBJ1-1	CSAMGQGGAFF
TRBV7-2	TRBJ1-2	CASSLQGSKGYTF
TRBV6-1	TRBJ1-5	CASSERANQPQHF
TRBV3-1/TRBV3-2	TRBJ2-1	CASSQRGLTSGGGPEQFF
TRBV10-3	TRBJ1-2	CAISDTLEANYGYTF
TRBV19	TRBJ1-6	CASSNAGEGNSPLHF
TRBV3-1/TRBV3-2	TRBJ2-4	CASSQGAGVKNIQYF
TRBV27	TRBJ1-5	CASRLGTGNQPQHF
TRBV12-5	TRBJ2-1	CASGLLAISYNEQFF
TRBV4-1	TRBJ2-1	CASSDAGAATEYNEQFF
TRBV19	TRBJ1-1	CASTPSGTEAFF
TRBV3-1/TRBV3-2	TRBJ2-5	CASSQASLAGEETQYF
TRBV6-5	TRBJ2-5	CASLKGGGRETQYF
TRBV6-6	TRBJ1-2	CASSTSGTGGYGYTF
TRBV27	TRBJ1-2	CASSSLYPGIYGYTF
TRBV7-2	TRBJ1-1	CASSSQGATEAFF
TRBV19	TRBJ2-1	CASSMERGGLYNEQFF
TRBV27	TRBJ1-1	CASRGPSWGGTEAFF
TRBV9	TRBJ1-4	CASSVGTITNEKLFF
TRBV24-1	TRBJ2-1	CATSDISGTGLYNEQFF
TRBV10-1	TRBJ2-2	CASSPGQGVLTGELFF
TRBV5-4	TRBJ2-1	CASSSNIREEFF
TRBV30	TRBJ2-2	CAWAGLSTGELFF
TRBV6-4	TRBJ2-3	CASSGGGGTDTQYF
TRBV5-1	TRBJ2-2	CASSSGQENGELFF
TRBV27	TRBJ1-2	CASSSYLRGYRTNNYGYTF
TRBV19	TRBJ2-1	CATRPGLSYNEQFF
TRBV2	TRBJ2-5	CASLGQGKETQYF
TRBV27	TRBJ1-5	CASSLLEGLVGNQPQHF
TRBV28	TRBJ1-2	CASSLEGALDYGYTF
TRBV27	TRBJ2-1	CASSLYPGLDEQFF
TRBV11-2	TRBJ1-3	CASSATGPAGNTIYF
TRBV2	TRBJ2-3	CARWTSTDTQYF
TRBV6-5	TRBJ1-2	CASRSSGDYGYTF
TRBV19	TRBJ1-5	CASSRGHNSNQPQHF
TRBV9	TRBJ1-6	CASSVLQVGRSPLHF
TRBV19	TRBJ2-2	CASSPRGGAGELFF
TRBV15	TRBJ1-4	CATSRQLSGGPNEKLFF
TRBV18	TRBJ2-2	CASSPPNRGGTGELFF
TRBV6-5	TRBJ1-6	CASSYEWAEGSPLHF
TRBV21-1	TRBJ2-2	CASSALSGQPLNTGELFF
TRBV7-8	TRBJ1-5	CASSLVQGSINQPQHF
TRBV5-1	TRBJ1-1	CASSLAGNTEAFF
TRBV15	TRBJ1-3	CATSRDGGSGNTIYF
TRBV14	TRBJ2-6	CASSPMGVTGSGANVLTF
TRBV24-1	TRBJ1-5	CATSVGTGDQPQHF